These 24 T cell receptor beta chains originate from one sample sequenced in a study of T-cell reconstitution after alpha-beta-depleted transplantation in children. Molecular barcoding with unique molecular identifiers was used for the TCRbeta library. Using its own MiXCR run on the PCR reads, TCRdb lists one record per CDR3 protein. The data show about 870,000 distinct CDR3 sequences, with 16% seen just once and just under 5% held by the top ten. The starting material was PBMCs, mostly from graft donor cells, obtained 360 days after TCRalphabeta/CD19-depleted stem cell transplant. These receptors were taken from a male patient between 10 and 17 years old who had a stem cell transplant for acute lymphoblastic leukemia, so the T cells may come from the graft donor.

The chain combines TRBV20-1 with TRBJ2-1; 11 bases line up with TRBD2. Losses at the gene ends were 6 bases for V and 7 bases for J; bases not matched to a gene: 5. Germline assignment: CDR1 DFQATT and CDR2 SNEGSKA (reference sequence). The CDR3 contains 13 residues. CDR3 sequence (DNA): TGCAGTGCATTGGGACTAGCGGATAATGAGCAGTTCTTC. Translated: CSALGLADNEQFF.

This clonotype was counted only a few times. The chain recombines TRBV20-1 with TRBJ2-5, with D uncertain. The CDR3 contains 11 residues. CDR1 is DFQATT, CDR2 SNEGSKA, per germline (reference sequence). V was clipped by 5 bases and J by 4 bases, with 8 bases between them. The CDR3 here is CSAPRTETQYF. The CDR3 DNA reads TGCAGTGCTCCTCGAACAGAGACCCAGTACTTC.

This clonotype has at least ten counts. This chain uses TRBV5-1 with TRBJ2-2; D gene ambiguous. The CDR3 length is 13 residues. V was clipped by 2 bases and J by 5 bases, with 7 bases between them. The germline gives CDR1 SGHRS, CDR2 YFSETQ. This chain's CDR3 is CASSFQFTGELFF. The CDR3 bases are TGCGCCAGCAGCTTTCAGTTTACCGGGGAGCTGTTTTTT.

The CDR3: CASSLFPGVETQYF. The CDR3 region has the DNA TGCGCCAGCAGCTTGTTTCCAGGGGTAGAGACCCAGTACTTC. The chain has TRBV5-1 and TRBJ2-5; weak D call: TRBD1 (6 bases). CDR3 length: 14 residues. V lost 1 base to trimming and J lost 4 bases, with 11 bases between them. Germline V lookup: CDR1 SGHRS, CDR2 YFSETQ.

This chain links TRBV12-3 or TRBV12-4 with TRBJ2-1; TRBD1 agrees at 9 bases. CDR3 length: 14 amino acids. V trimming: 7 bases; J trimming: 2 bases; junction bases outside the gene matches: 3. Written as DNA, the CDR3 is TGTGCCAGCACCTGGGACAGGGCCTACAATGAGCAGTTCTTC. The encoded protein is CASTWDRAYNEQFF.

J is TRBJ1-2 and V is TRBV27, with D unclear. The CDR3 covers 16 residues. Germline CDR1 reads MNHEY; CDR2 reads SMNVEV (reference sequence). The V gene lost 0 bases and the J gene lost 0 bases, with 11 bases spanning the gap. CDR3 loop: CASSLSPAPPNYGYTF. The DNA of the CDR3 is TGTGCCAGCAGTTTATCCCCAGCACCCCCTAACTATGGCTACACCTTC.

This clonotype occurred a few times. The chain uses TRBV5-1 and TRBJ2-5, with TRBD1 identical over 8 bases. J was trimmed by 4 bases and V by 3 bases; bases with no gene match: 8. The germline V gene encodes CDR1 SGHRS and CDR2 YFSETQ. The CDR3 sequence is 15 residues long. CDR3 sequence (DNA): TGCGCCAGCAGCTCAGGGACAGGCTGGGGAGAGACCCAGTACTTC. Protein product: CASSSGTGWGETQYF.

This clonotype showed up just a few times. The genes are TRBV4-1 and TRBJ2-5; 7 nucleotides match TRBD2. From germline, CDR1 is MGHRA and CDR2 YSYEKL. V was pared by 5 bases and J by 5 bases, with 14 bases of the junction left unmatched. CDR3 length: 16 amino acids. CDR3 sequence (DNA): TGCGCCAGCAGCTCGGGAAAGGGCGGGAGAGGCGAGACCCAGTACTTC. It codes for CASSSGKGGRGETQYF.

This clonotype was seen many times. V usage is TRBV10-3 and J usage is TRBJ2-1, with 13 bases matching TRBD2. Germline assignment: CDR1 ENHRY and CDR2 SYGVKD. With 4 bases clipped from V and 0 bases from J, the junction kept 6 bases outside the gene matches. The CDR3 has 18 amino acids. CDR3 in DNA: TGTGCCATCAGTGGAACTAGCGGGAGGGTATACTCCTACAATGAGCAGTTCTTC. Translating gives CAISGTSGRVYSYNEQFF.

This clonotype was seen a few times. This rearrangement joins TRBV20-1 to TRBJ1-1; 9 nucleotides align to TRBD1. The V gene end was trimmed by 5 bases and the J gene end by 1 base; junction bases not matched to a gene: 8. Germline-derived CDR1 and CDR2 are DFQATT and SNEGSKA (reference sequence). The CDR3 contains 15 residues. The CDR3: CSAWTGDGPNTEAFF. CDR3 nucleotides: TGCAGTGCTTGGACAGGGGACGGCCCGAACACTGAAGCTTTCTTT.

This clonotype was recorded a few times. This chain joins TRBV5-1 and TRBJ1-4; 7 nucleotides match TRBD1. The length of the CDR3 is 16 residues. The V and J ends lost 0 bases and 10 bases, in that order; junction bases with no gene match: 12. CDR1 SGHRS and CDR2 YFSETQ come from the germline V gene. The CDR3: CASSLALGQVRGKLFF. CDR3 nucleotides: TGCGCCAGCAGCTTGGCCTTAGGACAGGTGCGCGGAAAACTGTTTTTT.

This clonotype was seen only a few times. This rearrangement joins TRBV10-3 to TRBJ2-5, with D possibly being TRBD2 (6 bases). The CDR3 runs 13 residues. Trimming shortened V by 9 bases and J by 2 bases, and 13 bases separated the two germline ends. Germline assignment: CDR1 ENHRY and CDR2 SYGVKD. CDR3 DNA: TGTGCCATTCAGCGGGCAGAACAAGAGACCCAGTACTTC. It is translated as CAIQRAEQETQYF.

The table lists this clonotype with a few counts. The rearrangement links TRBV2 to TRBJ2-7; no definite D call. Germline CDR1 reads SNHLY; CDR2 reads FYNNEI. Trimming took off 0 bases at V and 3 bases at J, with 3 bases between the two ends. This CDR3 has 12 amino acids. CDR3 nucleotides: TGTGCCAGCAGTGAAGCCAGCTACGAGCAGTACTTC. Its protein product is CASSEASYEQYF. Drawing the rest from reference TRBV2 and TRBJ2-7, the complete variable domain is EPEVTQTPSHQVTQMGQEVILRCVPISNHLYFYWYRQILGQKVEFLVSFYNNEISEKSEIFDDQFSVERPDGSNFTLKIRSTKLEDSAMYFCASSEASYEQYFGPGTRLTVT.

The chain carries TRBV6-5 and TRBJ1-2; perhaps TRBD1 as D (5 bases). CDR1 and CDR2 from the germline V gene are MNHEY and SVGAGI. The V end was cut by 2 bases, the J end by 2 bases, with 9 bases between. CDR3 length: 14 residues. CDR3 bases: TGTGCCAGCAGTTACGGCAGGGTGAACTATGGCTACACCTTC. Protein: CASSYGRVNYGYTF.

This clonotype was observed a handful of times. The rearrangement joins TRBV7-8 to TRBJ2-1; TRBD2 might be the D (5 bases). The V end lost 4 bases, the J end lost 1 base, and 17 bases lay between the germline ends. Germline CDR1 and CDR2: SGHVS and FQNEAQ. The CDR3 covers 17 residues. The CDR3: CASSSIDGVGSYNEQFF. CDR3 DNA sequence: TGTGCCAGCAGCTCAATCGACGGGGTTGGTTCCTACAATGAGCAGTTCTTC.

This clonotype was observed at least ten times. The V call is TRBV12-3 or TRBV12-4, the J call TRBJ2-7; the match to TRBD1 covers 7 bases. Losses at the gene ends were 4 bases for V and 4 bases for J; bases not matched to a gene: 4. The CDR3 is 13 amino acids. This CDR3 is CASSWDSKYEQYF. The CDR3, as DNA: TGTGCCAGCAGTTGGGACAGCAAGTACGAGCAGTACTTC.

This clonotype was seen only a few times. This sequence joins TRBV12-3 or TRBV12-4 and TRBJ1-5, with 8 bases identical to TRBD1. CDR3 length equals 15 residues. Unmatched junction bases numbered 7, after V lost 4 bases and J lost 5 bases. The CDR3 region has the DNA TGTGCCAGCAGTTCGACAGGGGCCCGCGATCAGCCCCAGCATTTT. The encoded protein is CASSSTGARDQPQHF.

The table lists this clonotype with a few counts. The chain's CDR3 is CASSVGLAGRYNEQFF. CDR3 DNA sequence: TGTGCCAGCAGCGTAGGTCTCGCGGGAAGGTACAATGAGCAGTTCTTC. The rearrangement links TRBV9 to TRBJ2-1, with D maybe TRBD2 (6 bases). Deletions cut 0 bases from V and 4 bases from J, with 14 bases between. This CDR3 contains 16 residues. The germline gives CDR1 SGDLS, CDR2 YYNGEE. The full variable domain, rest sourced from reference TRBV9 and TRBJ2-1, is DSGVTQTPKHLITATGQRVTLRCSPRSGDLSVYWYQQSLDQGLQFLIQYYNGEERAKGNILERFSAQQFPDLHSELNLSSLELGDSALYFCASSVGLAGRYNEQFFGPGTRLTVL.

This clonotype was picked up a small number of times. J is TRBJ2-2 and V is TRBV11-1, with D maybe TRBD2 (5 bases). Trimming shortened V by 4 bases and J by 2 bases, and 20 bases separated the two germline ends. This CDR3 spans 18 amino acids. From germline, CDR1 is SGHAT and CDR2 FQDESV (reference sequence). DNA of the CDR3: TGTGCCAGCAGCTCATCTAAGCTTATGGACTCTAACACCGGGGAGCTGTTTTTT. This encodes CASSSSKLMDSNTGELFF. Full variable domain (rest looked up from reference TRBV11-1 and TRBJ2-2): EAEVAQSPRYKITEKSQAVAFWCDPISGHATLYWYRQILGQGPELLVQFQDESVVDDSQLPKDRFSAERLKGVDSTLKIQPAELGDSAMYLCASSSSKLMDSNTGELFFGEGSRLTVL.

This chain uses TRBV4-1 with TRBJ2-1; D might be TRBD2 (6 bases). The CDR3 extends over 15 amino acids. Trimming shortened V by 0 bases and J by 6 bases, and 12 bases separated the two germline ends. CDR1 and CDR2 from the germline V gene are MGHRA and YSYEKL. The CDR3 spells CASSQDLNSGNEQFF. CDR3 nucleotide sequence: TGCGCCAGCAGCCAAGATCTCAATAGCGGCAATGAGCAGTTCTTC.

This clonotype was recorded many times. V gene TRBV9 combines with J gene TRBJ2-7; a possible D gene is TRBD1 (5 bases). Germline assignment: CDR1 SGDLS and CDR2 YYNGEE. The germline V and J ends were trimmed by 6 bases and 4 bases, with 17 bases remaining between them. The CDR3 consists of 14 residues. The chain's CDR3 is CASTKQLGAYEQYF. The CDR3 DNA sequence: TGTGCCAGCACCAAACAACTTGGGGCTTACGAGCAGTACTTC.

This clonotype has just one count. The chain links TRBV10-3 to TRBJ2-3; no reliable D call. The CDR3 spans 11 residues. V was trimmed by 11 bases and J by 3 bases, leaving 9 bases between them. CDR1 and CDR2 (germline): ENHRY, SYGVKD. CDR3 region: CASMLTDTQYF. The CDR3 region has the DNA TGTGCCTCGATGCTAACAGATACGCAGTATTTT.

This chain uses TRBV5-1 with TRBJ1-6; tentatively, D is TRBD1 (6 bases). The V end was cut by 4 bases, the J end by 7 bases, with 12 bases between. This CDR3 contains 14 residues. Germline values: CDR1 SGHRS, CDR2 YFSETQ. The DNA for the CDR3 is TGCGCCAGCAGCCTTGGTGGGGGCAATTCACCCCTCCACTTT. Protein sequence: CASSLGGGNSPLHF. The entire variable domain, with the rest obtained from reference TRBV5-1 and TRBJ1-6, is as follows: KAGVTQTPRYLIKTRGQQVTLSCSPISGHRSVSWYQQTPGQGLQFLFEYFSETQRNKGNFPGRFSGRQFSNSRSEMNVSTLELGDSALYLCASSLGGGNSPLHFGNGTRLTVT.

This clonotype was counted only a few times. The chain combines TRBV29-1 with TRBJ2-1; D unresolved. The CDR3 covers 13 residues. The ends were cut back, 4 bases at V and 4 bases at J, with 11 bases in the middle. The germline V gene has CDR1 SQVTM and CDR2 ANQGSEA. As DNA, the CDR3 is TGCAGCGTTGCGGCAGGACCGTACAATGAGCAGTTCTTC. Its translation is CSVAAGPYNEQFF.